Listed below are T cell receptor beta chains from one sample, sequenced in a study of T cells in Graves' hyperthyroidism and ophthalmopathy. TCRdb re-called the multiplex PCR reads with MiXCR, one entry per CDR3 protein. This sample has fewer than 500,000 distinct CDR3 sequences, with roughly 14% found just once. Sample: blood. The receptors come from a man aged 30 to 39 with Graves' hyperthyroidism that later progressed to Graves' ophthalmopathy. CDR3s include the opening cysteine and the closing phenylalanine or tryptophan. D genes are given only for firm matches. Clone size is stated in some rows and not others, as once, few, many or a class when expanded.

d_gene	abundance	v_gene	j_gene	CDR3aa	CDR3nt
TRBD1	NA	TRBV5-1	TRBJ2-7	CASSRDRGHYEQYF	TGCGCCAGCAGCCGGGACAGGGGGCACTACGAGCAGTACTTC
NA	few	TRBV5-1	TRBJ1-1	CASSLDWGMNTEAFF	TGCGCCAGCAGCTTGGACTGGGGCATGAACACTGAAGCTTTCTTT
NA	many	TRBV10-3	TRBJ2-3	CAISELDTQYF	TGTGCCATCAGTGAGTTGGATACGCAGTATTTT
NA	NA	TRBV27	TRBJ1-5	CASSQRIGSNQPQHF	TGTGCCAGCAGTCAAAGGATAGGTAGTAATCAGCCCCAGCATTTT
TRBD2	few	TRBV27	TRBJ2-1	CASSFGVRGSYNEQFF	TGTGCCAGCAGTTTTGGGGTGCGGGGGAGTTACAATGAGCAGTTCTTC
NA	few	TRBV10-2	TRBJ2-5	CASTFPGLEETQYF	TGCGCCAGCACTTTCCCGGGACTTGAAGAGACCCAGTACTTC
TRBD2	many	TRBV12-3/TRBV12-4	TRBJ2-1	CASSDSGVGLHEQFF	TGTGCCAGCAGTGATAGCGGGGTCGGCCTCCATGAGCAGTTCTTC
NA	many	TRBV2	TRBJ2-5	CASSEHQETQYF	TGTGCCAGCAGTGAACACCAAGAGACCCAGTACTTC
TRBD1	many	TRBV2	TRBJ1-1	CASRRTGMNTEAFF	TGTGCCAGCAGGAGGACAGGGATGAACACTGAAGCTTTCTTT
TRBD1	few	TRBV6-2/TRBV6-3	TRBJ1-1	CASHQTGEGSPEAFF	TGTGCCAGTCATCAAACAGGGGAAGGATCTCCTGAAGCTTTCTTT
NA	NA	TRBV20-1	TRBJ1-6	CSARMEGGDNSPLHF	TGCAGTGCTAGGATGGAGGGAGGCGATAATTCACCCCTCCACTTT
NA	many	TRBV6-5	TRBJ1-1	CASSYSSVAEAFF	TGTGCCAGCAGTTACTCGTCTGTTGCTGAAGCTTTCTTT
NA	NA	TRBV27	TRBJ2-3	CASRVSLIDTQYF	TGTGCCAGCCGGGTCTCCCTCATCGATACGCAGTATTTT
NA	many	TRBV28	TRBJ1-4	CASTYEKLFF	TGTGCCAGCACATATGAAAAACTGTTTTTT
NA	NA	TRBV6-1	TRBJ1-5	CASSETVPVGNQPQHF	TGTGCCAGCAGTGAAACGGTTCCAGTGGGCAATCAGCCCCAGCATTTT
TRBD1	once	TRBV12-5	TRBJ2-3	CTSGLVPPGTDAQYF	TGTACTAGTGGTTTGGTACCCCCGGGGACAGATGCGCAGTATTTT
TRBD1	NA	TRBV24-1	TRBJ2-1	CATSGPGTGIRDEQFF	TGTGCCACCAGTGGACCCGGGACAGGGATACGGGATGAGCAGTTCTTC
NA	NA	TRBV13	TRBJ2-5	CASSPRAKQETQYF	TGTGCCAGCAGCCCCAGGGCTAAACAAGAGACCCAGTACTTC
TRBD2	many	TRBV7-8	TRBJ2-7	CASSLRVALGLAGGYEQYF	TGTGCCAGCAGCTTACGGGTAGCTCTTGGACTAGCGGGGGGCTACGAGCAGTACTTC
TRBD1	NA	TRBV30	TRBJ1-6	CAWMGWDRANSPLHF	TGTGCCTGGATGGGGTGGGACAGGGCGAATTCACCCCTCCACTTT
TRBD1	NA	TRBV28	TRBJ1-5	CASSLYGYRGKNQPQHF	TGTGCCAGCAGTTTATATGGATACAGGGGGAAGAATCAGCCCCAGCATTTT
TRBD1	few	TRBV27	TRBJ1-5	CASSLSLQGLWFGNQPQHF	TGTGCCAGCAGTTTATCTTTACAGGGGCTTTGGTTTGGCAATCAGCCCCAGCATTTT
TRBD2	few	TRBV9	TRBJ2-1	CASSPRGGGTYNEQFF	TGTGCCAGCAGCCCCCGGGGGGGGGGGACCTACAATGAGCAGTTCTTC
NA	few	TRBV27	TRBJ1-2	CASSVGDDYGYTF	TGTGCCAGCAGTGTTGGGGATGACTATGGCTACACCTTC
NA	few	TRBV18	TRBJ2-3	CASSPPSEDMQYF	TGTGCCAGCTCACCACCTTCTGAAGATATGCAGTATTTT
TRBD2	NA	TRBV6-5	TRBJ2-6	CASSYSLAGYGANVLTF	TGTGCCAGCAGTTACTCGTTAGCGGGGTACGGGGCCAACGTCCTGACTTTC
NA	many	TRBV2	TRBJ1-1	CASTARGAFF	TGTGCCAGCACGGCCCGCGGAGCTTTCTTT
TRBD1	many	TRBV2	TRBJ2-5	CASSEFGTGAETQYF	TGTGCCAGCAGTGAATTTGGGACAGGGGCGGAGACCCAGTACTTC
NA	many	TRBV12-3/TRBV12-4	TRBJ1-5	CASSPTGKDNQPQHF	TGTGCCAGCAGTCCTACCGGGAAGGACAATCAGCCCCAGCATTTT
TRBD1	NA	TRBV6-1	TRBJ2-7	CAGSEGTGQSYEQYF	TGTGCCGGCAGTGAAGGGACGGGACAGTCCTACGAGCAGTACTTC
NA	NA	TRBV5-1	TRBJ2-5	CASSLFLDQETQYF	TGCGCCAGCAGCTTGTTTCTAGACCAAGAGACCCAGTACTTC
TRBD1	many	TRBV6-4	TRBJ1-2	CASSDTNRGDGYTF	TGTGCCAGCAGTGACACCAACAGGGGCGACGGCTACACCTTC
NA	many	TRBV7-9	TRBJ2-7	CASSFGQGFSYEQYF	TGTGCCAGCAGCTTCGGCCAGGGCTTTTCCTACGAGCAGTACTTC
NA	few	TRBV7-9	TRBJ2-1	CASSSLNAYNEQFF	TGTGCCAGCAGCTCCTTGAACGCCTACAATGAGCAGTTCTTC
NA	few	TRBV7-8	TRBJ1-5	CASSFAENSNQPQHF	TGTGCCAGCAGCTTTGCCGAGAATAGCAATCAGCCCCAGCATTTT